The rows below give T cell receptor beta chains drawn from one sample of a study of cytomegalovirus exposure and HLA in healthy donors. TCRdb's copy holds only in-frame clones and misses some; the assay was immunoSEQ multiplex PCR. The table has 130,000 or so clones, 77% seen once. The sample consisted of PBMCs. The receptors here all came from a woman in her fifties or sixties in good health and CMV-seronegative. CDR3s include the opening cysteine and the closing phenylalanine or tryptophan. Fields, in order: D gene, V gene, J gene, clone size, CDR3 protein, CDR3 DNA. D genes are given only for firm matches. For some rows the clone size is stated as once, few or many, or as a class when expanded; others skip it.

>NA|TRBV5-4|TRBJ1-3|NA
CASSLSGGNTIYF
TGTGCCAGCAGCTTGTCAGGGGGAAACACCATATATTTT
>TRBD1|TRBV9|TRBJ1-1|NA
CASSVDWTGFEAFF
TGTGCCAGCAGCGTAGATTGGACAGGATTTGAAGCTTTCTTT
>NA|TRBV28|TRBJ2-7|NA
CASRGTGQSYEQYF
TGTGCCAGCCGCGGAACCGGACAGTCCTACGAGCAGTACTTC
>NA|TRBV28|TRBJ1-4|NA
CASSQGGFDEKLFF
TGTGCCAGCAGTCAAGGGGGTTTTGACGAAAAACTGTTTTTT
>TRBD1|TRBV10-3|TRBJ1-1|NA
CATHSGTGGTTEAFF
TGTGCCACCCATTCGGGGACAGGGGGTACCACTGAAGCTTTCTTT
>TRBD1|TRBV5-5|TRBJ2-4|NA
CASSLTDRDRGNIQYF
TGTGCCAGCAGCTTAACAGACCGGGACAGGGGTAACATTCAGTACTTC
>NA|TRBV7-3|TRBJ2-1|NA
CASSLMGTSSYNEQFF
TGTGCCAGCAGCTTAATGGGGACTTCCTCCTACAATGAGCAGTTCTTC
>TRBD1|TRBV28|TRBJ1-1|few
CASSSGGRNTEAFF
TGTGCCAGCAGTTCAGGGGGCAGGAACACTGAAGCTTTCTTT
>TRBD1|TRBV28|TRBJ1-6|NA
CASSGMTGGGSPLHF
TGTGCCAGCAGCGGAATGACAGGGGGCGGATCACCCCTCCACTTT
>TRBD2|TRBV7-9|TRBJ2-3|once
CASLTSGTDTQYF
TGTGCCAGTTTGACTAGCGGGACAGATACGCAGTATTTT
>TRBD2|TRBV29-1|TRBJ2-2|few
CSVRGGTNTGELFF
TGCAGCGTTCGTGGGGGGACTAATACCGGGGAGCTGTTTTTT